This T cell receptor (beta chain) was retrieved from a study of graft-versus-host responses after intestinal transplantation. Overall study results and limits: Graft-versus-host to host-versus-graft clonal ratios in allografts were high in patients with graft-donor T cell macrochimerism.

Germline V gene data show CDR1 as LGHNA and CDR2 as YNFKEQ. CDR3 length: 17 amino acids. V was clipped by 1 base and J by 2 bases, with 17 bases between them. About this clone: Its antigen is unidentified.

Profiled with immunoSEQ multiplex PCR; TCRdb holds only in-frame clones, not every one. The sample yields some 110,000 clones, more than 80% seen once. The specimen was unstimulated CD4+ T cells sorted from spleen or lymph node cells, collected before transplant. The V call is TRBV4-2, the J call TRBJ2-5, with a possible D match to TRBD2 (6 bases). The origin of this receptor is a human donor who was the organ donor for an intestinal transplant. The CDR3 reads CASSQGSTGTRQETQYF. CDR3 DNA sequence: TGTGCCAGCAGCCAAGGGTCGACGGGGACTCGTCAAGAGACCCAGTACTTC.